There are a few counts of the clone carrying this T cell receptor beta chain. Its specificity is not known. With V trimmed by 5 bases and J by 6 bases, 3 bases remained unmatched. CDR1 and CDR2 from the germline V gene are SGHVS and FQNEAQ. The CDR3 is 13 amino acids. This entry is derived from a study of T cells in Graves' hyperthyroidism and ophthalmopathy. Looking at the study overall: Staff took peripheral blood when the initial diagnosis was made, before any treatment began.

Active moderate-to-severe ophthalmopathy, Clinical Activity Score at least 3, NOSPECS at least 4, under 3 months' duration. Study-level findings and limits: Before onset, by a median of approximately 5.9 months, the model predicted ophthalmopathy. From stable hyperthyroidism, ophthalmopathy was separated by a 13 V-J model.

Amplified TCR beta CDR3 regions came from RNA transcripts. The HTBI set primed first-round TCR CDR3 RT-PCR. From the multiplex PCR reads, TCRdb called clonotypes with MiXCR, one entry per CDR3 protein. The table has 300,000 to 400,000 distinct CDR3 sequences, less than 20% seen once. The sample comprised blood. This chain joins TRBV7-8 and TRBJ2-2; TRBD1 agrees at 7 bases. This receptor was obtained from a man between 18 and 35 years old with Graves' ophthalmopathy. CDR3 sequence: CASSLTGAGELFF. CDR3 coding DNA: TGTGCCAGCAGCCTTACAGGGGCCGGGGAGCTGTTTTTT.